The next 28 T cell receptor beta chains were all read from a single sample in a study of control samples from healthy donors and cancer patients. Sequencing was performed with immunoSEQ multiplex PCR; in TCRdb, only in-frame clones are kept and a portion is missing. The sample carries 120,000 to 150,000 clones, more than 85% recorded once. Sequencing was carried out using blood. These receptor sequences come from a man younger than 35 in good health.

This rearrangement joins TRBV5-6 to TRBJ2-5; D is possibly TRBD1 (6 bases). CDR1 and CDR2 (germline): SGHDT, YYEEEE. CDR3 size: 15 residues. The ends were cut back, 0 bases at V and 2 bases at J, with 11 bases in the middle. The CDR3 coding sequence is TGTGCCAGCAGCTTGGTTGCAGGGGTGCAAGAGACCCAGTACTTC. Protein sequence: CASSLVAGVQETQYF.

V usage is TRBV28 and J usage is TRBJ1-1; no clear D. There are 12 residues in the CDR3. The V and J ends lost 11 bases and 5 bases respectively, with 15 bases between them. The germline gives CDR1 MDHEN, CDR2 SYDVKM. The CDR3 loop reads CAVKRVWTEAFF. CDR3 nucleotide sequence: TGTGCCGTCAAAAGGGTTTGGACTGAAGCTTTCTTT.

The chain couples TRBV30 to TRBJ2-3, with TRBD2 matching 14 bases. CDR1 and CDR2 from the germline V gene are GTSNPN and SVGIG (reference sequence). J was trimmed by 6 bases and V by 4 bases; bases with no gene match: 6. The CDR3 runs to 15 residues. The chain's CDR3 is CAWTQGLAGADTQYF. The CDR3 DNA is TGTGCCTGGACCCAGGGACTAGCGGGGGCGGATACGCAGTATTTT.

The chain couples TRBV19 to TRBJ2-2; the match to TRBD2 covers 11 bases. CDR1 LNHDA and CDR2 SQIVND come from the germline V gene (reference sequence). Germline trimming cut 5 bases from V and 6 bases from J; bases unmatched to any gene: 11. This CDR3 contains 17 residues. CDR3: CASSLAGGPSYSGELFF. The CDR3 coding sequence is TGTGCCAGTAGTTTAGCGGGAGGGCCCTCGTATTCCGGGGAGCTGTTTTTT.

The chain joins TRBV10-3 to TRBJ2-5, with D tentatively TRBD1 (5 bases). CDR1 is ENHRY and CDR2 is SYGVKD in the germline V gene. Deletions cut 8 bases from V and 3 bases from J, with 7 bases between. The CDR3 extends over 11 amino acids. CDR3: CAIGREETQYF. CDR3 bases: TGTGCCATCGGCAGGGAAGAGACCCAGTACTTC.

The J gene is TRBJ2-2, the V gene TRBV7-8; 7 bases map to TRBD1. The V segment lost 6 bases and the J segment 4 bases; nucleotides outside the gene matches: 11. CDR1 and CDR2 (germline): SGHVS, FQNEAQ. The CDR3 is made up of 16 amino acids. In DNA, the CDR3 is TGTGCCAGCAGACCACTAGGGGGCCGTGGCACCGGGGAGCTGTTTTTT. Translation: CASRPLGGRGTGELFF.

A few counts support this clone. This chain uses TRBV4-1 with TRBJ1-5, with D uncertain. Germline lookup yields CDR1 MGHRA and CDR2 YSYEKL. V lost 3 bases and J 7 bases, leaving 13 bases between the germline ends. This CDR3 has 14 amino acids. The CDR3 loop is CASSHLVGGQPQHF. The CDR3 region has the DNA TGCGCCAGCAGCCATTTAGTGGGAGGACAGCCCCAGCATTTT.

The chain is built from TRBV28 and TRBJ1-5; no reliable D call. Germline V gene data show CDR1 as MDHEN and CDR2 as SYDVKM. V was pared by 6 bases and J by 6 bases, with 6 bases between. CDR3 length: 11 residues. Written as DNA, the CDR3 is TGTGCCAGCAGCAACTCTCAGCCCCAGCATTTT. Its protein product is CASSNSQPQHF.

The chain has TRBV7-9 and TRBJ2-5; possible D gene TRBD1, 6 bases. V was pared by 5 bases and J by 1 base, with 11 bases between. The CDR3 extends over 14 amino acids. Looked up from germline, CDR1 is SEHNR and CDR2 is FQNEAQ (reference sequence). The CDR3 region has the DNA TGTGCCAGCAGCCATCAGGGGATCCAAGAGACCCAGTACTTC. It codes for CASSHQGIQETQYF.

This sequence joins TRBV5-1 and TRBJ2-7; D assignment may be TRBD1 or TRBD2 (5 bases each). The germline V gene has CDR1 SGHRS and CDR2 YFSETQ. V was pared by 2 bases and J by 2 bases, with 11 bases between. The CDR3 covers 14 residues. CDR3 coding DNA: TGCGCCAGCAGCTTAAGGGACCCGACCTACGAGCAGTACTTC. As protein: CASSLRDPTYEQYF.

This clone showed up just once. V gene TRBV11-1 combines with J gene TRBJ2-1; D unresolved. V was trimmed by 5 bases and J by 7 bases, leaving 9 bases between them. The germline CDR1 and CDR2 sequences are SGHAT and FQDESV (reference sequence). This CDR3 comprises 12 residues. As DNA, the CDR3 is TGTGCCAGCAGCATCACCGGGAATGAGCAGTTCTTC. This translates into CASSITGNEQFF.

This chain links TRBV4-1 with TRBJ1-2; 8 positions match TRBD1. Germline CDR1 MGHRA, CDR2 YSYEKL. The CDR3 totals 15 residues. The trim removed 4 bases at V and 3 bases at J, leaving 7 bases unmatched. The CDR3 is CASSPRTGPDYGYTF. In DNA, the CDR3 is TGCGCCAGCAGCCCCCGGACAGGGCCCGACTATGGCTACACCTTC.

This clone was detected only once. The DNA for the CDR3 is TGTGCCACCAGTACCCTTCTTCGGGGGGCTGAGCAGTTCTTC. This codes for CATSTLLRGAEQFF. J is TRBJ2-1 and V is TRBV24-1; the D gene is possibly TRBD2 (7 bases). Germline CDR1 is KGHDR and CDR2 is SFDVKD. V dropped 6 bases and J dropped 9 bases, with 17 bases sitting between them. This CDR3 spans 14 amino acids.

V is TRBV27 and J is TRBJ2-4, with 7 bases identical to TRBD1. Trimming cost V 2 bases and J 2 bases; bases outside gene matches: 3. The germline CDR1 and CDR2 sequences are MNHEY and SMNVEV (reference sequence). The length of the CDR3 is 15 residues. Here the CDR3 reads CASSLLRGPKNIQYF. The DNA for the CDR3 is TGTGCCAGCAGTTTACTGAGGGGGCCCAAAAACATTCAGTACTTC.

The chain joins TRBV27 to TRBJ2-1; D remains ambiguous. This CDR3 comprises 14 residues. Germline V gene sequence: CDR1 MNHEY, CDR2 SMNVEV (reference sequence). V was shortened by 0 bases and J by 4 bases, with 7 bases between the two germline ends. This CDR3 is CASSLSTTYNEQFF. CDR3 nucleotide sequence: TGTGCCAGCAGTTTATCGACGACTTACAATGAGCAGTTCTTC.

The chain has TRBV30 and TRBJ1-1; D possibly corresponds to TRBD1 (6 bases). The CDR3 is 13 residues long. CDR1 is GTSNPN, CDR2 SVGIG, per germline (reference sequence). V lost 3 bases and J 5 bases, leaving 13 bases between the germline ends. The CDR3 region has the DNA TGTGCCTGGAGAGGGGGTAGGCTAACTGAAGCTTTCTTT. Amino acids: CAWRGGRLTEAFF.

The V gene is TRBV7-9, the J gene TRBJ1-2; D uncertain. Germline assignment: CDR1 SEHNR and CDR2 FQNEAQ (reference sequence). The CDR3 has 14 residues. V was shortened by 1 base and J by 7 bases, with 13 bases between the two germline ends. CDR3 amino acids: CASSLDASPGGYTF. The CDR3 DNA sequence: TGTGCCAGCAGCTTAGACGCCTCCCCGGGTGGCTACACCTTC.

The rearrangement uses TRBV28 and TRBJ2-5; 7 bases align to TRBD2. The CDR3 length is 19 residues. The germline CDR1 and CDR2 sequences are MDHEN and SYDVKM. V lost 6 bases, J lost 1 base, and 20 bases stayed unmatched. CDR3 sequence (DNA): TGTGCCAGCAGGCGTCGCGGACTAGACCTATTTAAAGTCCAAGAGACCCAGTACTTC. Its translation: CASRRRGLDLFKVQETQYF.

In DNA, the CDR3 is TGTGCCAGCAGCTTGGTGTTTCACAGGGGTTTTACGAACACCGGGGAGCTGTTTTTT. Translating gives CASSLVFHRGFTNTGELFF. The chain uses TRBV5-6 and TRBJ2-2; 7 bases are a match to TRBD1. V was clipped by 0 bases and J by 0 bases; unmatched bases: 11. The CDR3 covers 19 residues. Per germline, CDR1 SGHDT and CDR2 YYEEEE.

The chain joins TRBV28 to TRBJ2-1; 7 nucleotides agree with TRBD2. The V gene's germline CDR1 is MDHEN and CDR2 SYDVKM. V was clipped by 1 base and J by 7 bases; unmatched bases: 13. The CDR3 length is 17 residues. The CDR3: CASSLSLPRASGNEQFF. The CDR3 region has the DNA TGTGCCAGCAGTTTATCCCTTCCGCGAGCTAGCGGTAATGAGCAGTTCTTC.

The chain employs TRBV5-1 and TRBJ2-7; D ambiguous. Trimming took off 0 bases at V and 0 bases at J, with 19 bases between the two ends. From germline, CDR1 is SGHRS and CDR2 YFSETQ. The CDR3 contains 18 residues. CDR3 sequence reads: CASSLADGRSASSYEQYF. For the CDR3, the DNA is TGCGCCAGCAGCTTGGCCGATGGCAGATCAGCGAGCTCCTACGAGCAGTACTTC.

The CDR3 DNA follows: TGTGCCAGCAGTTTACTAGCGGGGAACTACAATGAGCAGTTCTTC. This sequence encodes CASSLLAGNYNEQFF. The rearrangement joins TRBV27 to TRBJ2-1; 9 bases agree with TRBD2. This CDR3 has 15 residues. Per germline, CDR1 MNHEY and CDR2 SMNVEV (reference sequence). V lost 2 bases, J lost 3 bases, and 2 bases stayed unmatched.

The chain's CDR3 is CASSQEGSVGDGSETQYF. The DNA of the CDR3 is TGTGCCAGCAGCCAAGAGGGCTCGGTCGGTGACGGGTCCGAGACCCAGTACTTC. J is TRBJ2-5 and V is TRBV4-2; D is unresolved. The CDR3 has 18 amino acids. Germline V gives CDR1 LGHNA, CDR2 YNFKEQ. V lost 0 bases to trimming and J lost 5 bases, with 22 bases between them.

The CDR3 here is CASSYFRPGSNTEAFF. CDR3 nucleotides: TGTGCCAGCAGTTACTTCCGTCCCGGGTCGAACACTGAAGCTTTCTTT. The chain carries TRBV6-2 or TRBV6-3 and TRBJ1-1; no firm D call. The germline V gene has CDR1 MNHEY and CDR2 SVGEGT. V lost 1 base and J 1 base, leaving 13 bases between the germline ends. This CDR3 has 16 amino acids.

The CDR3 region is CASSLLIAGVGGTQYF. The CDR3 coding sequence is TGTGCCAGCAGCTTGTTGATAGCGGGAGTGGGAGGTACGCAGTATTTT. This sequence joins TRBV5-5 and TRBJ2-3, with 9 positions matching TRBD2. The CDR3 length is 16 residues. The J segment lost 8 bases and the V segment lost 1 base, leaving 11 bases of the junction unmatched. CDR1 is SGHKS and CDR2 is YYEKEE in the germline V gene (reference sequence).

This rearrangement joins TRBV13 to TRBJ2-4, with D tentatively TRBD2 (5 bases). Germline-derived CDR1 and CDR2 are PRHDT and FYEKMQ (reference sequence). The CDR3 totals 14 residues. The germline V and J ends were trimmed by 5 bases and 4 bases, with 12 bases remaining between them. CDR3 sequence (DNA): TGTGCCAGCAGCCAAGGACTGGAAAAAAACATTCAGTACTTC. Protein: CASSQGLEKNIQYF.

The chain is built from TRBV28 and TRBJ1-2; tentative D call: TRBD1 (5 bases). Per germline, CDR1 MDHEN and CDR2 SYDVKM. This CDR3 has 14 residues. With 2 bases removed from V and 8 bases from J, the gap between germline ends came to 15 bases. CDR3 DNA sequence: TGTGCCAGCAGTTTACTCTTTTCCGGGGCGGGCTACACCTTC. Protein product: CASSLLFSGAGYTF.

This clone was seen a few times. The chain links TRBV6-6 to TRBJ2-1; D unclear. The CDR3 totals 13 residues. CDR1 MNHNY and CDR2 SVGAGI come from the germline V gene (reference sequence). V dropped 7 bases and J dropped 4 bases, with 11 bases sitting between them. CDR3 nucleotide sequence: TGTGCCAGCACCCACAATGCGTACAATGAGCAGTTCTTC. It translates to CASTHNAYNEQFF.